The T cell receptor (beta chain) described here comes from a study of T cell responses to AZD1222 COVID-19 vaccine. Generated by immunoSEQ multiplex PCR, the TCRdb table keeps only in-frame clones and is missing some. Of roughly 150,000 clones in the sample, under 90% were seen once. From germline, CDR1 is SGHVS and CDR2 FNYEAQ. This CDR3 comprises 18 residues. Trimming cost V 2 bases and J 0 bases; bases outside gene matches: 8. Specimen: peripheral blood, collected 28 days after the second AZD1222 dose. The rearrangement joins TRBV7-6 to TRBJ2-2, with TRBD1 matching 8 bases. This receptor was obtained from an adult who received the AZD1222 COVID-19 vaccine. The CDR3 coding sequence is TGTGCCAGCAGCTTACGTATTCAACAGGGGGCGAACACCGGGGAGCTGTTTTTT. Translation gives CASSLRIQQGANTGELFF.